This TCR beta chain was captured in a study of immune heterogeneity within non-small cell lung tumors. Whole-study results and caveats: Largely, high-frequency T-cell receptor beta clonotypes differed from one individual patient to another. Identical dominant CDR3 beta clonotypes were found recurring across a patient's tumor sites, along with site-unique high-frequency clones. A significant, moderate positive correlation (R about 0.34) linked local T-cell clonality and tumor mutational burden.

At approximately 600 ng per sample, bulk tumor genomic DNA provided the template. The authors collected several far-apart biopsies from each primary tumor during surgery. Patients underwent curative surgery for untreated, newly diagnosed non-small cell lung cancer. Samples were obtained from newly diagnosed non-small cell lung cancer patients who were having surgery with curative intent. This clonotype qualifies as medium-sized. Antigen: not known. TCR beta CDR3 amplification used multiplex PCR with 32 V and 13 J primers. A single record per CDR3 protein comes from TCRdb applying MiXCR to the multiplex PCR reads. The sample includes 6,000 to 6,500 distinct CDR3 sequences, 22% of them seen just once. Sequencing was carried out using lung tumor tissue. The TCR originated in a man between 65 and 80 years old with non-small cell lung cancer.

This CDR3 reads CASRQGVGYEQYF. The DNA for the CDR3 is TGTGCCAGCAGGCAAGGGGTCGGGTACGAGCAGTACTTC. This sequence joins TRBV28 and TRBJ2-7; tentative D call: TRBD1 (5 bases). V lost 6 bases to trimming and J lost 4 bases, with 13 bases between them. The CDR3 contains 13 residues. Per germline, CDR1 MDHEN and CDR2 SYDVKM.